This is a list of T cell receptor beta chains from one sample in a study of control samples from healthy donors and cancer patients. Profiled with immunoSEQ multiplex PCR; TCRdb holds only in-frame clones, not every one. Among about 130,000 clones listed, about nine tenths were seen once. The sample taken for sequencing was blood. These TCRs come from a man aged 40-49 years in good health. The CDR3 runs from the conserved cysteine through the conserved F or W. D genes are given only for firm matches. Only part of the rows carry a size: once, few, many, or a class if the clone is expanded.

TRBD2,TRBV27,.,TRBJ2-1,TGTGCCAGCAGTTTAAACGGGGGGGCTACCTACAATGAGCAGTTCTTC,CASSLNGGATYNEQFF
.,TRBV5-1,.,TRBJ1-1,TGCGCCAGCAGCTTGGAAATTAAGGGGACTGAAGCTTTCTTT,CASSLEIKGTEAFF
.,TRBV7-6,once,TRBJ2-5,TGTGCCAGCAGCATAACAGGGTTAGAGACCCAGTACTTC,CASSITGLETQYF
.,TRBV3-1/TRBV3-2,.,TRBJ1-2,TGTGCCAGCAGCCAAGATCAAAGGGGCTATGGCTACACCTTC,CASSQDQRGYGYTF
.,TRBV6-1,.,TRBJ2-5,TGTGCCAGCAGTGAGTCCAGGGCAAGTCAAGAGACCCAGTACTTC,CASSESRASQETQYF
.,TRBV27,.,TRBJ1-1,TGTGCCAGCCGGGACCGACGGGACAAGAACACTGAAGCTTTCTTT,CASRDRRDKNTEAFF
.,TRBV27,.,TRBJ2-5,TGTGCCAGCAGTTTGACGGGAATTTCGGGAGAGACCCAGTACTTC,CASSLTGISGETQYF
.,TRBV13,once,TRBJ1-3,TGTGCCAGCAGCCCCGGGACTTTCTGGGGAAACACCATATATTTT,CASSPGTFWGNTIYF
TRBD2,TRBV5-4,.,TRBJ2-3,TGTGCCAGCAGCACTAGACTAGCGGGGGGCACAGATACGCAGTATTTT,CASSTRLAGGTDTQYF
.,TRBV5-3,.,TRBJ1-6,TGTGCCAGAAGCCCCTCCCGCGTGCCAGGGAATAATTCACCCCTCCACTTT,CARSPSRVPGNNSPLHF
.,TRBV2,few,TRBJ2-6,TGTGCCAGCAGTGACACTACTGGGGCCAACGTCCTGACTTTC,CASSDTTGANVLTF
.,TRBV9,.,TRBJ2-5,TGTGCCAGCAGCGTAGTGCCGGGGGCCTTTGAGACCCAGTACTTC,CASSVVPGAFETQYF
TRBD1,TRBV27,.,TRBJ2-7,TGTGCCAGCAGACGACAGGGGCCTGTCTACGAGCAGTACTTC,CASRRQGPVYEQYF
TRBD1,TRBV6-6,once,TRBJ2-7,TGTGCCAGCAGTCCAAATAGGGCCCGGGACAGGGGGGCCGAGCAGTACTTC,CASSPNRARDRGAEQYF
TRBD1,TRBV24-1,once,TRBJ1-4,TGTGCCACCACCCAGGTTGCTTGGGGACAGGGGGGAAAAAATGCAACTAATGAAAAACTGTTTTTT,CATTQVAWGQGGKNATNEKLFF
.,TRBV18,.,TRBJ1-1,TGTGCCAGCTTACAGGGAAGGGACACTGAAGCTTTCTTT,CASLQGRDTEAFF
.,TRBV11-2,.,TRBJ2-3,TGTGCCAGCAGCTTAGTTGGTAGCCAAGATACGCAGTATTTT,CASSLVGSQDTQYF
TRBD2,TRBV24-1,.,TRBJ2-3,TGTGCCACCAGTGATTTAGAGACTAGCGGCACAGATACGCAGTATTTT,CATSDLETSGTDTQYF
TRBD1,TRBV6-5,.,TRBJ2-2,TGTGCCAGCAGTTACTGGACAGGGAACACCGGGGAGCTGTTTTTT,CASSYWTGNTGELFF
.,TRBV10-2,.,TRBJ2-7,TGCGCCAGCGCTGCAAAAGGACGCGAGCAGTACTTC,CASAAKGREQYF
.,TRBV10-2,.,TRBJ1-2,TGCGCCAGCATTGGGCAGTCTTCTAACTATGGCTACACCTTC,CASIGQSSNYGYTF
TRBD1,TRBV11-2,.,TRBJ2-2,TGTGCCAGCAGCTTAGGGGACAGGGTTGTCGGGGAGCTGTTTTTT,CASSLGDRVVGELFF
.,TRBV28,.,TRBJ1-2,TGTGCCAGCAGTTTCGGAACAGGGACCTTAGTCTATGGCTACACCTTC,CASSFGTGTLVYGYTF
.,TRBV28,.,TRBJ1-5,TGTGCCAGCAGATATCTGTTTAGTCAGCCCCAGCATTTT,CASRYLFSQPQHF
.,TRBV7-9,.,TRBJ1-5,TGTGCCAGCAGCTTCGAACCCGTGGGGTATAGCAATCAGCCCCAGCATTTT,CASSFEPVGYSNQPQHF
.,TRBV21-1,.,TRBJ2-3,TGTGCCAGCAGCAAAGAGGGGACTAGCGGGGGGCCAGATACGCAGTATTTT,CASSKEGTSGGPDTQYF
TRBD2,TRBV7-6,few,TRBJ2-5,TGTGCCAGCAGCTTAGGGGATAGCGGGGGCCCGTGGGAGACCCAGTACTTC,CASSLGDSGGPWETQYF
.,TRBV11-2,.,TRBJ2-3,TGTGCCAGCAACCCGGGGGGCACCGGGGTTACGCAGTATTTT,CASNPGGTGVTQYF
.,TRBV15,.,TRBJ1-3,TGTGCCACCAGCAGAGGATCCTCTGGAAACACCATATATTTT,CATSRGSSGNTIYF
.,TRBV15,.,TRBJ2-3,TGTGCCACCAGCAGAGATGACGGGGGCCCGGCAGATACGCAGTATTTT,CATSRDDGGPADTQYF
TRBD1,TRBV3-1/TRBV3-2,once,TRBJ1-2,TGTGCCAGCAGCCACCAGACAGGGGGCTTTGGCTACACCTTC,CASSHQTGGFGYTF
.,TRBV10-3,once,TRBJ1-4,TGTGCCATCAGTGAGTCCCCGAACAGTAATGAAAAACTGTTTTTT,CAISESPNSNEKLFF
.,TRBV11-3,.,TRBJ2-1,TGTGCCAGCAGTTCGACGGTATGGGATGAGCAGTTCTTC,CASSSTVWDEQFF
.,TRBV10-2,.,TRBJ2-5,TGCGCCAGCAGTGGGCCAGCGATACAAGAGACCCAGTACTTC,CASSGPAIQETQYF
.,TRBV27,.,TRBJ2-7,TGTGCCAGCAGTTTGCTGGGGGCGTTGCTGGACGAGCAGTACTTC,CASSLLGALLDEQYF
.,TRBV18,.,TRBJ1-2,TGTGCCAGCTCCCGAGCGGGTAATAACTATGGCTACACCTTC,CASSRAGNNYGYTF
.,TRBV14,.,TRBJ2-5,TGTGCCAGCAGCCAAGAAATAGTCGGGAAGACCCAGTACTTC,CASSQEIVGKTQYF
.,TRBV27,.,TRBJ1-2,TGTGCCAGCAGTTCCCGGAACAGCTATGGCTACACCTTC,CASSSRNSYGYTF
.,TRBV24-1,.,TRBJ1-5,TGTGCCACCAGGGGGGCAGGGGATCAGCCCCAGCATTTT,CATRGAGDQPQHF
.,TRBV6-1,once,TRBJ1-5,TGTGCCAGCAGTGAAAGGCAAAATCAGCCCCAGCATTTT,CASSERQNQPQHF
TRBD2,TRBV12-5,.,TRBJ2-1,TGTGCTAGTGGTTTGCGAGGAGCGGGGACTCCCCTGTACAATGAGCAGTTCTTC,CASGLRGAGTPLYNEQFF
.,TRBV6-2/TRBV6-3,.,TRBJ1-5,TGTGCCAGCAGTTACTCAAAAGGACAGCCACCCTACGAGCCCCAGCATTTT,CASSYSKGQPPYEPQHF
TRBD1,TRBV13,.,TRBJ2-3,TGTGCCAGCAGCTCCCCGACAGGGGGCGGCACAGATACGCAGTATTTT,CASSSPTGGGTDTQYF
.,TRBV29-1,few,TRBJ2-1,TGCAGCGTCGACCCGGACCTCAGGAGTGAGCAGTTCTTC,CSVDPDLRSEQFF
.,TRBV5-4,.,TRBJ1-3,TGTGCCAGCAGCTTAACACCCTCTGGAAACACCATATATTTT,CASSLTPSGNTIYF
.,TRBV5-1,.,TRBJ1-1,TGCGCCAGCAGCCGAGTCCCAGGAGTGAACACTGAAGCTTTCTTT,CASSRVPGVNTEAFF
.,TRBV19,.,TRBJ1-1,TGTGCCACCGGACAGTATATGAACACTGAAGCTTTCTTT,CATGQYMNTEAFF
.,TRBV19,.,TRBJ1-5,TGTGCCAGTAGTATTGATGGCAGTAATAGCAATCAGCCCCAGCATTTT,CASSIDGSNSNQPQHF
TRBD2,TRBV24-1,.,TRBJ2-5,TGTGCCACCAGTGACCCTGGACTAGCAGGAGGCCAAGAGACCCAGTACTTC,CATSDPGLAGGQETQYF
.,TRBV7-8,.,TRBJ2-1,TGTGCCAGCAGCTTGAATCGGGGCGCGCAGTTCTTC,CASSLNRGAQFF